This T cell receptor (beta chain) appears in the sequencing data of a study of CD8+ T cells in alopecia areata. Trimming removed 0 bases from V and 5 bases from J, with 10 bases in between. There are 14 residues in the CDR3. CDR1 is KGHSH, CDR2 LQKENI, per germline. Concerning this clone itself: Its target is unknown.

Following extraction, RNA underwent reverse transcription to cDNA, which served as the sequencing template. Only in-frame clones appear in the TCRdb table, and some are missing; sequencing was by immunoSEQ multiplex PCR. This table holds hundreds of thousands of clones, roughly two thirds found once. General study results and limits: Sequencing of scalp samples also includes resident alphabeta T cells from normal skin. Sharing of TCR sequences between patients (possibly for HLA-related reasons) was less clear than in mice.

Obtained from alopecia areata patients were lesional scalp punch biopsies along with peripheral blood. The chain is built from TRBV18 and TRBJ1-2; D remains unclear. The specimen comprised CD4+ T cells sorted from blood, sampled at week 0. This clonotype originated in a human donor with alopecia areata. CDR3 loop: CASSPPPGLYGYTF. The CDR3, as DNA: TGTGCCAGCTCACCACCCCCGGGCCTTTATGGCTACACCTTC. The entire variable domain, with the rest obtained from reference TRBV18 and TRBJ1-2, is as follows: NAGVMQNPRHLVRRRGQEARLRCSPMKGHSHVYWYRQLPEEGLKFMVYLQKENIIDESGMPKERFSAEFPKEGPSILRIQQVVRGDSAAYFCASSPPPGLYGYTFGSGTRLTVV.